This TCR beta chain was profiled in a study of T cell responses to AZD1222 COVID-19 vaccine. Regarding the study as a whole: White British donors predominated, females outnumbered males, and clonal diversity was possibly underestimated.

This CDR3 is 12 amino acids long. Deletions cut 5 bases from V and 7 bases from J, with 6 bases between. Germline V CDR1 and CDR2: SGHVS, FQNEAQ. Remarks on this clone: Its antigen is unidentified.

TCRdb's copy holds only in-frame clones and misses some; the assay was immunoSEQ multiplex PCR. The sample contains 80,000 to 95,000 clones, about nine tenths of which appear only once. The sequenced sample was peripheral blood, obtained on day 0 of AZD1222 vaccination. The sequence came from an adult in good health. The gene calls are TRBV7-8 and TRBJ1-6; no firm D call. CDR3 region: CASSRPNSPLHF. The CDR3 region has the DNA TGTGCCAGCAGCCGACCGAATTCACCCCTCCACTTT.